Below, one T cell receptor beta chain is given with its context. The source of the sample is a study of blood T cell repertoires in COVID-19. Profiling relied on immunoSEQ multiplex PCR, and the TCRdb table lists in-frame clones only, not all of them. Of 180,000 or so clones detected, about 88% appear once; the ten largest clones hold 1.5% to 2%. Germline assignment: CDR1 LNHNV and CDR2 YYDKDF (reference sequence). This CDR3 region has 14 residues. V was clipped by 0 bases and J by 3 bases, with 8 bases between them. The TCR comes from a man aged 18 to 29 with active or convalescent COVID-19. The sequenced sample was peripheral blood. The rearrangement uses TRBV15 and TRBJ1-1; TRBD1 might be the D (5 bases). CDR3 region: CATSRDSQDTEAFF. Here the CDR3 DNA reads TGTGCCACCAGCAGAGACTCACAGGACACTGAAGCTTTCTTT. The variable domain in full, with the rest retrieved from reference TRBV15 and TRBJ1-1, is DAMVIQNPRYQVTQFGKPVTLSCSQTLNHNVMYWYQQKSSQAPKLLFHYYDKDFNNEADTPDNFQSRRPNTSFCFLDIRSPGLGDTAMYLCATSRDSQDTEAFFGQGTRLTVV.